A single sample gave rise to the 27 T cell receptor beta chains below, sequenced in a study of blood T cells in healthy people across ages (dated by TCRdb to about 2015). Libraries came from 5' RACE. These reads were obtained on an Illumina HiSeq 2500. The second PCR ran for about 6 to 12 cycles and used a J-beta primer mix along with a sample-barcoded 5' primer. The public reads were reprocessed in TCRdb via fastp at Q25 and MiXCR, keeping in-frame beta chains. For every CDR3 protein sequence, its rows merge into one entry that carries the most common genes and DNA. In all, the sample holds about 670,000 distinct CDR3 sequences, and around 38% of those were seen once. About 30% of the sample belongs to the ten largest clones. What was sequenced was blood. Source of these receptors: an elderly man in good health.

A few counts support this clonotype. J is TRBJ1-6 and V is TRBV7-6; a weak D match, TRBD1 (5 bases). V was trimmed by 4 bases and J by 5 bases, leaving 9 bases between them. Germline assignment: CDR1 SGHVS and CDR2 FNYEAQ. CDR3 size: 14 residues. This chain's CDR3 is CASSWRGHNSPLHF. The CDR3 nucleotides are TGTGCCAGCAGCTGGAGGGGACATAATTCACCCCTCCACTTT.

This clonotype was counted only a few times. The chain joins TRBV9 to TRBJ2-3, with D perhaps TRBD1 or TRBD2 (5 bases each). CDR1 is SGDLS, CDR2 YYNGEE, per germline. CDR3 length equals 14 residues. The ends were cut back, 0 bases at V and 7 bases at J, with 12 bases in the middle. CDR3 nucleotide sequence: TGTGCCAGCAGCGTAGGAGACGGGGCGTATACGCAGTATTTT. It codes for CASSVGDGAYTQYF.

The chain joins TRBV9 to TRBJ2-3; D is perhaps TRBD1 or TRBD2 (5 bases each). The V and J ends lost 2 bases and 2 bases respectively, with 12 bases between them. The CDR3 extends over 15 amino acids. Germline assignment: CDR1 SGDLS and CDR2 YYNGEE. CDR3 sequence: CASSVYGALTDTQYF. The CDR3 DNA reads TGTGCCAGCAGCGTCTACGGGGCCCTCACAGATACGCAGTATTTT.

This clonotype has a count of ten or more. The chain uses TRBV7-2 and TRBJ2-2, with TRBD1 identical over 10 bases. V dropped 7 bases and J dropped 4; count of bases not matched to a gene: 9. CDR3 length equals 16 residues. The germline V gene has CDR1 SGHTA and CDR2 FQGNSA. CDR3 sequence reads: CASNPGQGVATGELFF. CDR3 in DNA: TGTGCCAGCAACCCTGGACAGGGGGTGGCCACCGGGGAGCTGTTTTTT. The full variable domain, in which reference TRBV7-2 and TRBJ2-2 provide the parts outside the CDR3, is GAGVSQSPSNKVTEKGKDVELRCDPISGHTALYWYRQSLGQGLEFLIYFQGNSAPDKSGLPSDRFSAERTGGSVSTLTIQRTQQEDSAVYLCASNPGQGVATGELFFGEGSRLTVL.

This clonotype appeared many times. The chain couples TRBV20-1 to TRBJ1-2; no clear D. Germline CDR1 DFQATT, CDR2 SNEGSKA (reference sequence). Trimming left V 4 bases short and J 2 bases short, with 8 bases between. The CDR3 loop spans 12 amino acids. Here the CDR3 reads CSAIPGNYGYTF. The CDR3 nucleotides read TGCAGTGCTATTCCGGGCAACTATGGCTACACCTTC.

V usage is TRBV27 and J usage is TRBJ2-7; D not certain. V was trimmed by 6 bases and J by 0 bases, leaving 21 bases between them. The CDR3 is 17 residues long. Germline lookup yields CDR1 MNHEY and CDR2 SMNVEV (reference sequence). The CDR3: CASSPPPNSRSSYEQYF. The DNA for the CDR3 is TGTGCCAGCAGCCCGCCGCCTAATAGCAGGAGCTCCTACGAGCAGTACTTC.

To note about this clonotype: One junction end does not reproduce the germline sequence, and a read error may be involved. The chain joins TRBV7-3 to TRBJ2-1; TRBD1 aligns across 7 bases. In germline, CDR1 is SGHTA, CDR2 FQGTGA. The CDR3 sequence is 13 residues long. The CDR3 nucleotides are TGTGCCGGCAGCCGCGACAGGGACAATGAGCAGTTCTTC. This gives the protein CAGSRDRDNEQFF.

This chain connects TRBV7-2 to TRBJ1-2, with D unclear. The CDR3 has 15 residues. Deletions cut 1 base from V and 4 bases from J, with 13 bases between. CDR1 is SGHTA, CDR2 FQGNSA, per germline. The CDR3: CASSLVVTAVYGYTF. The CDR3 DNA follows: TGTGCCAGCAGCTTAGTGGTTACTGCGGTCTATGGCTACACCTTC.

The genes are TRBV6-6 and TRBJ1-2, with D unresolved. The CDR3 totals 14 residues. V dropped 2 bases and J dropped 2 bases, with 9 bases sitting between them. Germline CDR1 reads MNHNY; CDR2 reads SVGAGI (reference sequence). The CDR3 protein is CASSYDSGNYGYTF. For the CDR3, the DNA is TGTGCCAGCAGTTACGACTCAGGAAACTATGGCTACACCTTC.

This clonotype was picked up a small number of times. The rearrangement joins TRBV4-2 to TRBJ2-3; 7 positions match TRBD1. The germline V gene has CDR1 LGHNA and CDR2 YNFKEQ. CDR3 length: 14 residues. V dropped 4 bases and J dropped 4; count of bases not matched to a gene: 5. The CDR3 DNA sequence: TGTGCCAGCAGCCCGAGACAGGGCCCAGATACGCAGTATTTT. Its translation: CASSPRQGPDTQYF.

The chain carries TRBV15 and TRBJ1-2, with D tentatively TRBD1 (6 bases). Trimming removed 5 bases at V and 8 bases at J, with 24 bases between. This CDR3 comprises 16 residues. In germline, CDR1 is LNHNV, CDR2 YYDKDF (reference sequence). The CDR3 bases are TGTGCCACCAGCTCCGATTATGTCCAGGGGAGGCACGGCTACACCTTC. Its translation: CATSSDYVQGRHGYTF.

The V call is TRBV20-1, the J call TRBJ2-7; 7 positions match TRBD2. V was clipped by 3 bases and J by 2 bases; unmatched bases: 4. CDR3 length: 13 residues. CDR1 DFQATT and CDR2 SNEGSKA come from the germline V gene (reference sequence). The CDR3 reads CSASFAGAYEQYF. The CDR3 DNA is TGCAGTGCTAGCTTCGCGGGAGCCTACGAGCAGTACTTC.

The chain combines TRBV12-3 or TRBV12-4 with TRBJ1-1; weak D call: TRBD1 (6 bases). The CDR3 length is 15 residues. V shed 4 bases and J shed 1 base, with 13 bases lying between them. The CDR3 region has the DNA TGTGCCAGCAGTTCGACAGGACTCGGGAACACTGAAGCTTTCTTT. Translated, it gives CASSSTGLGNTEAFF.

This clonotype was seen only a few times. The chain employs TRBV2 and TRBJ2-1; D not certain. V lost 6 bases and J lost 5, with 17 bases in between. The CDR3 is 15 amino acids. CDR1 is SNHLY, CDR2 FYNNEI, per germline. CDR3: CASRARFLIDNEQFF. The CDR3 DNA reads TGTGCCAGCAGGGCTAGGTTTTTAATTGACAATGAGCAGTTCTTC.

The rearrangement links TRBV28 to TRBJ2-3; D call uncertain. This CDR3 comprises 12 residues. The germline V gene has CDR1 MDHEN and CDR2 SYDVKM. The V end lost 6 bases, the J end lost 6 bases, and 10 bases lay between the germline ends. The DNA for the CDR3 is TGTGCCAGCAGGCCAACGTCCGATACGCAGTATTTT. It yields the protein CASRPTSDTQYF. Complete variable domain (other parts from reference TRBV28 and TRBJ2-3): DVKVTQSSRYLVKRTGEKVFLECVQDMDHENMFWYRQDPGLGLRLIYFSYDVKMKEKGDIPEGYSVSREKKERFSLILESASTNQTSMYLCASRPTSDTQYFGPGTRLTVL.

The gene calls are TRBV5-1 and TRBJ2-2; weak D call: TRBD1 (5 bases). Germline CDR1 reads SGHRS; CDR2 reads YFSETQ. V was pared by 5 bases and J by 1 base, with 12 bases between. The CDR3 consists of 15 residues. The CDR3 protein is CASRSGSQNTGELFF. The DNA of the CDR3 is TGCGCCAGCAGGTCAGGGTCTCAGAACACCGGGGAGCTGTTTTTT. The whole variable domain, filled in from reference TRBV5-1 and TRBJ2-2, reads KAGVTQTPRYLIKTRGQQVTLSCSPISGHRSVSWYQQTPGQGLQFLFEYFSETQRNKGNFPGRFSGRQFSNSRSEMNVSTLELGDSALYLCASRSGSQNTGELFFGEGSRLTVL.

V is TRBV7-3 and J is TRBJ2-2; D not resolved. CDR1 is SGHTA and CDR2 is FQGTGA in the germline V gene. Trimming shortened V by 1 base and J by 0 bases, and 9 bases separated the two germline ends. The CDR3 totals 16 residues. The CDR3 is CASSLRSAANTGELFF. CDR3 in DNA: TGTGCCAGCAGCTTAAGGTCGGCAGCGAACACCGGGGAGCTGTTTTTT.

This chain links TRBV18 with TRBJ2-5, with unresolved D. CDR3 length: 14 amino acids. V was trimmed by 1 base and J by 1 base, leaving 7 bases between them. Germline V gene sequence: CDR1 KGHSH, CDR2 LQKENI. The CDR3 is CASSPQGAQETQYF. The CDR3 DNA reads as TGTGCCAGCTCACCACAGGGCGCCCAAGAGACCCAGTACTTC. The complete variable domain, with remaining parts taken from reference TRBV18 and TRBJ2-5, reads NAGVMQNPRHLVRRRGQEARLRCSPMKGHSHVYWYRQLPEEGLKFMVYLQKENIIDESGMPKERFSAEFPKEGPSILRIQQVVRGDSAAYFCASSPQGAQETQYFGPGTRLLVL.

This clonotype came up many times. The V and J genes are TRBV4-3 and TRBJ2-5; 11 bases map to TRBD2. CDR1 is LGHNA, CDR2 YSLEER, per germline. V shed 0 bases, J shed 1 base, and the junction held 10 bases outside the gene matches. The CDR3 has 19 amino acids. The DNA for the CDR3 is TGCGCCAGCAGCCAAGATTATGCAGGGACTAGCGGTTCCCAAGAGACCCAGTACTTC. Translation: CASSQDYAGTSGSQETQYF.

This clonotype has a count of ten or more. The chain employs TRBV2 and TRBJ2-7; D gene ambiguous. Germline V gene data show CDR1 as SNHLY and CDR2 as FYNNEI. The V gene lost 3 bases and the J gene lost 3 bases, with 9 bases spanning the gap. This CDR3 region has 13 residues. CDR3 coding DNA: TGTGCCAGCAGTGACTCCGCCGGCTACGAGCAGTACTTC. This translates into CASSDSAGYEQYF.

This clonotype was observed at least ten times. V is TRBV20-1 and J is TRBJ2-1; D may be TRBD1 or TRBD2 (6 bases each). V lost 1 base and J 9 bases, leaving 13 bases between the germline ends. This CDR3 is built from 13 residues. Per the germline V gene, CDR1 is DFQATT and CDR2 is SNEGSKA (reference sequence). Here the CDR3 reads CSARGGAGFEQFF. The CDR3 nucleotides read TGCAGTGCTAGAGGGGGGGCGGGTTTTGAGCAGTTCTTC.

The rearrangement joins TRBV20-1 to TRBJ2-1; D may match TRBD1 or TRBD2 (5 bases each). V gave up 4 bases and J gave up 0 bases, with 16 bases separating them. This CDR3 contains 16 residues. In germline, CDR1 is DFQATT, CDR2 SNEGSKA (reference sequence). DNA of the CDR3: TGCAGTGCTACAACGGGACGTTATAGCTCCTACAATGAGCAGTTCTTC. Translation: CSATTGRYSSYNEQFF.

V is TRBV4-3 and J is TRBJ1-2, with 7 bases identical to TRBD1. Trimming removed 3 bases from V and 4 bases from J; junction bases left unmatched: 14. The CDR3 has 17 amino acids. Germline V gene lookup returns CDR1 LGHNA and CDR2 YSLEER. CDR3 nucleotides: TGCGCCAGCAGCCAGGCTGCCCGGGGACAGAACTTCTATGGCTACACCTTC. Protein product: CASSQAARGQNFYGYTF.

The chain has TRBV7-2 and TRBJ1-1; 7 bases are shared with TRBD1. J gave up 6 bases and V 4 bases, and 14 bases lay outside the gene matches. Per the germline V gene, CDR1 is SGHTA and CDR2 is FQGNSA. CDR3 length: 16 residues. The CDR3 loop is CASSWGEGAYSPEAFF. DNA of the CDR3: TGTGCCAGCAGCTGGGGGGAGGGGGCGTATAGTCCTGAAGCTTTCTTT.

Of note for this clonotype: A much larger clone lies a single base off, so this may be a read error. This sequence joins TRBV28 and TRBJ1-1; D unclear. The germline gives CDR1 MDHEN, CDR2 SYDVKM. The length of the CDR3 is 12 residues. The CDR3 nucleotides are TGTACCAGCAGTTTCTCCGCCATGGGCGCTTTCTTT. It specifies CTSSFSAMGAFF.

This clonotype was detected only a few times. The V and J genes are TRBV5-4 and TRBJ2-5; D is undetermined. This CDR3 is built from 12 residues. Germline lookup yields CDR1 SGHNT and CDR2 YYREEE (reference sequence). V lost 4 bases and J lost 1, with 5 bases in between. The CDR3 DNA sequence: TGTGCCAGCAGCAATTTCCAAGAGACCCAGTACTTC. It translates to CASSNFQETQYF.

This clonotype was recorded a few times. CDR3 amino acids: CASSHDPGLGSNEQFF. The CDR3 nucleotides are TGTGCCAGCAGCCACGACCCGGGACTAGGGAGCAATGAGCAGTTCTTC. The V call is TRBV7-2, the J call TRBJ2-1; TRBD2 aligns across 8 bases. Germline loops: CDR1 SGHTA, CDR2 FQGNSA. This CDR3 contains 16 residues. Losses at the gene ends were 5 bases for V and 6 bases for J; bases not matched to a gene: 12.